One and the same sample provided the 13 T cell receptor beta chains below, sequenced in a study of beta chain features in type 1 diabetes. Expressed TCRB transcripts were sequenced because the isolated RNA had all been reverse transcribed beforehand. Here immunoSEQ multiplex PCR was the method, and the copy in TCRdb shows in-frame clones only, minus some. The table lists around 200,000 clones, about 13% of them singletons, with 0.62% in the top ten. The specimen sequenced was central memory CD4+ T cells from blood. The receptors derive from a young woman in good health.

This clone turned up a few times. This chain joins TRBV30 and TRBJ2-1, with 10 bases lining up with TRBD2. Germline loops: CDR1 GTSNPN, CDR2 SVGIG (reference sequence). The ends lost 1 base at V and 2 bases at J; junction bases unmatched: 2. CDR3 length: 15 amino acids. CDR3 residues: CAWSAGTSAYNEQFF. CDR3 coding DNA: TGTGCCTGGAGTGCCGGGACTAGCGCCTACAATGAGCAGTTCTTC.

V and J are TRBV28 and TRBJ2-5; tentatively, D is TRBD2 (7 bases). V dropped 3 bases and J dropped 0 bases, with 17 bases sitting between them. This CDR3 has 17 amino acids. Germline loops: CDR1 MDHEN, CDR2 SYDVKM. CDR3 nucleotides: TGTGCCAGCAGTTTTGAGGGGGGGTTACGCGACCAAGAGACCCAGTACTTC. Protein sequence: CASSFEGGLRDQETQYF.

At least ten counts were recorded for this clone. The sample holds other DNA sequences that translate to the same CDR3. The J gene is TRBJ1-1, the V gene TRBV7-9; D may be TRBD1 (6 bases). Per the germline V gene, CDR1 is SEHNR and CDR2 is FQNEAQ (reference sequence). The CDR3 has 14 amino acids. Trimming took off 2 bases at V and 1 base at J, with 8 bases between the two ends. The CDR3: CASSLTGKNTEAFF. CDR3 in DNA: TGTGCCAGCAGCTTAACAGGGAAGAACACTGAAGCTTTCTTT.

In DNA form, the CDR3 reads TGTGCCACCAGCAGGGCCTTACAGGGTACCCAAGAGACCCAGTACTTC. Protein: CATSRALQGTQETQYF. The genes are TRBV15 and TRBJ2-5; possibly TRBD1 for D (6 bases). The CDR3 is 16 residues long. V was cut by 3 bases and J by 1 base, with 15 bases left in between. Germline loops: CDR1 LNHNV, CDR2 YYDKDF (reference sequence).

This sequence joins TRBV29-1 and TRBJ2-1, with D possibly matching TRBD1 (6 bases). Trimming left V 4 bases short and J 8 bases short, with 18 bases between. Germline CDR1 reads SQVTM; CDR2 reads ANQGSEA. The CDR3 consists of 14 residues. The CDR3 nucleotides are TGCAGCGTTGTCTTCCCCACAGGGCGGCATGAGCAGTTCTTC. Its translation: CSVVFPTGRHEQFF.

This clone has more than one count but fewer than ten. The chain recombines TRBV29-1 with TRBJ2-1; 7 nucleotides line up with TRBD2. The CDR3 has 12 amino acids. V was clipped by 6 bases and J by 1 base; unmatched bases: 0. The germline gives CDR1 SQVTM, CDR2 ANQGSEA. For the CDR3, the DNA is TGCAGCGTGCGGGAGTCCTACAATGAGCAGTTCTTC. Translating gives CSVRESYNEQFF.

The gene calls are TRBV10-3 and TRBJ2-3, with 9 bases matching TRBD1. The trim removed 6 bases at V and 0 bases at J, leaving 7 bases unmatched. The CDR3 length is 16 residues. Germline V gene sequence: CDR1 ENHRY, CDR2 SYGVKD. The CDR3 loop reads CAISGTGPGSTDTQYF. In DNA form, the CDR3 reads TGTGCCATCAGCGGGACAGGGCCGGGGAGCACAGATACGCAGTATTTT.

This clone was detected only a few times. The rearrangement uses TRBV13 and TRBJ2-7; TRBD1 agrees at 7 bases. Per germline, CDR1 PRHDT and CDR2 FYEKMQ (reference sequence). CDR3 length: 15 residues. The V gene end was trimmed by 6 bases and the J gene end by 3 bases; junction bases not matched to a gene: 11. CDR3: CASSQSRQGHYEQYF. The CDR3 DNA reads TGTGCCAGCAGTCAATCCCGACAGGGACACTACGAGCAGTACTTC.

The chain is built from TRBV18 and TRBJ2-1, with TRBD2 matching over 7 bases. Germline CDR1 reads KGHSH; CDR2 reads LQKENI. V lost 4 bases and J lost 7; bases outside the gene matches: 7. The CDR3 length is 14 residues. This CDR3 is CASSRRGDVNEQFF. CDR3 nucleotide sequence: TGTGCCAGCTCACGACGGGGGGACGTGAATGAGCAGTTCTTC.

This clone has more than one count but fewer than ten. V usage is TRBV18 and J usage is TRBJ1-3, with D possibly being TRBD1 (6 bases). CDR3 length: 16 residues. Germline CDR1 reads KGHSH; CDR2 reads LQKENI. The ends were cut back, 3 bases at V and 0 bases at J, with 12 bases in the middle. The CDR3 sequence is CASSPQQGASGNTIYF. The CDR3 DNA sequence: TGTGCCAGCTCACCTCAACAGGGTGCCTCTGGAAACACCATATATTTT.

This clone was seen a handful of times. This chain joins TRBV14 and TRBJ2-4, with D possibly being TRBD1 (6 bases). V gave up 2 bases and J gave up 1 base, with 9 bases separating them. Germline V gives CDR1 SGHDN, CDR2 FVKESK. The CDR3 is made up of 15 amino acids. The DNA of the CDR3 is TGTGCCAGCAGCCAAAGAGGACAGGCCAAAAACATTCAGTACTTC. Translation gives CASSQRGQAKNIQYF.

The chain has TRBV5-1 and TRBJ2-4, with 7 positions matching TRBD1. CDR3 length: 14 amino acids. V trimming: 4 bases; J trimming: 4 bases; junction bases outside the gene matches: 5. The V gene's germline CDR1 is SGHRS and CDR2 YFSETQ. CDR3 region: CASSLGQAKNIQYF. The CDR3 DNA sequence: TGCGCCAGCAGCCTAGGACAGGCTAAAAACATTCAGTACTTC. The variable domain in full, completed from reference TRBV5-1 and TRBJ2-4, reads KAGVTQTPRYLIKTRGQQVTLSCSPISGHRSVSWYQQTPGQGLQFLFEYFSETQRNKGNFPGRFSGRQFSNSRSEMNVSTLELGDSALYLCASSLGQAKNIQYFGAGTRLSVL.

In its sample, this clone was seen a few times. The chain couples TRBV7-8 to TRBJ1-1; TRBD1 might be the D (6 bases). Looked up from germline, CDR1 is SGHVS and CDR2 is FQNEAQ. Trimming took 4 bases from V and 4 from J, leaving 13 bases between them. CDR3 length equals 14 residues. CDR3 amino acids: CASSSQGYLTEAFF. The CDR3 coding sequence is TGTGCCAGCAGCTCCCAGGGGTACCTCACTGAAGCTTTCTTT.